These 3 T cell receptor beta chains share one sample of origin, sequenced in a study of blood T cells in healthy people across ages. A second 7 to 11 cycle PCR used barcoded and J-beta primers. TCRdb re-derived calls from the 5' RACE reads in MiXCR, one entry per CDR3 protein. The sample holds fewer than 2 million distinct CDR3 sequences; about 39% are singletons and the top ten take roughly 24%. The sequenced material came from blood. Receptors originate from a human donor in good health.

The CDR3 here is CASSQEVGQGVINYGYTF. CDR3 nucleotides: TGCGCCAGCAGCCAAGAAGTGGGACAGGGGGTCATTAACTATGGCTACACCTTC. This chain uses TRBV4-3 with TRBJ1-2; TRBD1 aligns across 11 bases. Germline assignment: CDR1 LGHNA and CDR2 YSLEER. This CDR3 has 18 amino acids. V shed 0 bases and J 1 base; nucleotides not matched to a gene: 7.

V and J are TRBV10-3 and TRBJ1-2, with D perhaps TRBD1 (5 bases). The length of the CDR3 is 11 residues. The V gene lost 5 bases and the J gene lost 9 bases, with 10 bases spanning the gap. The germline CDR1 and CDR2 sequences are ENHRY and SYGVKD. CDR3 sequence reads: CAISSRDSYTF. Here the CDR3 DNA reads TGTGCCATCAGTAGCAGGGATAGCTACACCTTC.

This chain uses TRBV7-9 with TRBJ1-1, with no clear D. Germline V CDR1 and CDR2: SEHNR, FQNEAQ (reference sequence). Trimming removed 1 base from V and 10 bases from J, with 19 bases in between. The CDR3 totals 15 residues. The CDR3 DNA reads as TGTGCCAGCAGCTTAGATATCGGAAAGACCCCGGGAGCTTTCTTT. Translated: CASSLDIGKTPGAFF.